This T cell receptor beta chain was observed in a study of cytomegalovirus exposure and HLA in healthy donors. Overall study results and limits: Across donors, sequencing depth was assumed by presence/absence analyses to be roughly uniform. Three CMV-associated chains were confirmed in vitro to be specific for CMV antigens. A link between a missense DCLRE1C variant and TCR beta V- and J-gene trimming emerged from a later analysis.

The PCR made use of 60 Vbeta and 13 Jbeta primers. Under the authors' procedure: Later analysis identified tens of millions of unique TCR beta chains, 8.5 million to 13 million shared. TCRdb keeps only in-frame clones here, not all; method: immunoSEQ multiplex PCR. V and J calls and clone size are given by that table; D and trimming were obtained from the DNA. The sample holds about 200,000 clones. The trim removed 5 bases at V and 8 bases at J, leaving 12 bases unmatched. The CDR3 extends over 15 amino acids. Germline values: CDR1 MGHRA, CDR2 YSYEKL. About this clone itself: The antigen remains undetermined.

The origin of this receptor is a boy between 5 and 17 years old in good health and CMV-seronegative. The rearrangement links TRBV4-1 to TRBJ1-2; 9 bases match TRBD1. Sequencing input: PBMCs. CDR3 sequence (DNA): TGCGCCAGCAGCGTGCCGGGACAGGGTATTGACGGCTACACCTTC. Translating gives CASSVPGQGIDGYTF.